A selection of T cell receptor beta chains follows, all from one sample in a study of blood T cell repertoires in COVID-19. The method was immunoSEQ multiplex PCR; TCRdb's version includes in-frame clones alone and lacks a portion of them. There are around 100,000 clones in the sample; more than 75% occur only once, and around 13% lies in the top ten. Sequencing was performed on peripheral blood. These receptors all come from a human donor in a cohort sampled during active COVID-19. The CDR3 runs from the conserved cysteine through the conserved F or W. Fields, in order: clone size, D gene, J gene, V gene, CDR3 protein, CDR3 DNA. The D gene is left open where the match is weak. Clone size is not always given. Where it is, it says once, few, many or a class for expanded clones.

size: NA; D: TRBD1; J: TRBJ2-3; V: TRBV19; CDR3: CASIGTGRDTDTQYF; DNA: TGTGCCAGTATAGGGACAGGTCGGGACACAGATACGCAGTATTTT
size: NA; D: NA; J: TRBJ1-2; V: TRBV12-3/TRBV12-4; CDR3: CASTPGGNYGYTF; DNA: TGTGCCAGCACCCCCGGGGGGAACTATGGCTACACCTTC
size: NA; D: TRBD2; J: TRBJ2-3; V: TRBV5-4; CDR3: CASSPRGGTDTQYF; DNA: TGTGCCAGCAGCCCCCGGGGGGGCACAGATACGCAGTATTTT
size: NA; D: TRBD1; J: TRBJ1-4; V: TRBV6-1; CDR3: CASSEIGTGGEKLFF; DNA: TGTGCCAGCAGTGAAATCGGGACAGGGGGTGAAAAACTGTTTTTT
size: NA; D: NA; J: TRBJ1-2; V: TRBV6-2/TRBV6-3; CDR3: CASSTVTYGYTF; DNA: TGTGCCAGCAGTACAGTGACCTATGGCTACACCTTC
size: NA; D: TRBD2; J: TRBJ2-7; V: TRBV10-3; CDR3: CAISDSPGLAGSYEQYF; DNA: TGTGCCATCAGTGACTCTCCAGGACTAGCGGGTTCGTACGAGCAGTACTTC
size: NA; D: NA; J: TRBJ1-2; V: TRBV6-6; CDR3: CASSYAGTQRGYTF; DNA: TGTGCCAGCAGTTACGCGGGTACCCAAAGGGGCTACACCTTC
size: once; D: TRBD1; J: TRBJ2-1; V: TRBV5-6; CDR3: CASSLAGGVGNEQFF; DNA: TGTGCCAGCAGCTTGGCAGGGGGAGTTGGCAATGAGCAGTTCTTC
size: NA; D: NA; J: TRBJ2-3; V: TRBV6-2/TRBV6-3; CDR3: CASSYSSSAYF; DNA: TGTGCCAGCAGTTACTCTTCTAGCGCGTATTTT
size: NA; D: NA; J: TRBJ1-6; V: TRBV5-4; CDR3: CASSTAGGTLDSPLHF; DNA: TGTGCCAGCAGCACGGCCGGGGGGACATTGGATTCACCCCTCCACTTT
size: NA; D: NA; J: TRBJ1-1; V: TRBV7-2; CDR3: CASSSTPLVRTEAFF; DNA: TGTGCCAGCAGCTCGACCCCCTTGGTCAGGACTGAAGCTTTCTTT
size: NA; D: TRBD1; J: TRBJ2-1; V: TRBV5-1; CDR3: CASSNGQGWNEQFF; DNA: TGCGCCAGCAGCAATGGACAGGGCTGGAATGAGCAGTTCTTC
size: once; D: NA; J: TRBJ2-1; V: TRBV2; CDR3: CASSIKNEQFF; DNA: TGTGCCAGCAGTATAAAAAATGAGCAGTTCTTC
size: NA; D: TRBD2; J: TRBJ2-1; V: TRBV11-2; CDR3: CASSSAPRGRFDEQFF; DNA: TGTGCCAGCAGCTCCGCTCCGCGCGGGAGGTTCGATGAGCAGTTCTTC
size: NA; D: TRBD1; J: TRBJ1-2; V: TRBV6-6; CDR3: CASSGRGDYGYTF; DNA: TGTGCCAGCAGTGGCAGGGGGGACTATGGCTACACCTTC
size: NA; D: TRBD1; J: TRBJ1-1; V: TRBV19; CDR3: CASRETGARGEAFF; DNA: TGTGCCAGTAGGGAGACAGGGGCTCGTGGTGAAGCTTTCTTT
size: NA; D: NA; J: TRBJ1-3; V: TRBV7-8; CDR3: CASSYGASGEGSGNTIYF; DNA: TGTGCCAGCAGCTACGGGGCATCAGGGGAAGGCTCGGGAAACACCATATATTTT
size: NA; D: TRBD1; J: TRBJ1-5; V: TRBV7-2; CDR3: CASSRDRAQPQHF; DNA: TGTGCCAGCAGCCGGGACAGGGCCCAGCCCCAGCATTTT
size: NA; D: NA; J: TRBJ1-6; V: TRBV4-1; CDR3: CASNRGGIYDNSPLHF; DNA: TGCGCCAGCAACCGGGGGGGGATTTATGATAATTCACCCCTCCACTTT
size: NA; D: NA; J: TRBJ2-5; V: TRBV1; CDR3: CTSSRSGGAVGETQYF; DNA: TGCACCAGCAGCCGAAGCGGGGGGGCGGTAGGGGAGACCCAGTACTTC
size: NA; D: TRBD2; J: TRBJ2-1; V: TRBV25-1; CDR3: CASSGSGGGYNEQFF; DNA: TGTGCCAGTAGCGGCTCGGGAGGAGGCTACAATGAGCAGTTCTTC
size: NA; D: NA; J: TRBJ2-7; V: TRBV19; CDR3: CASSIITTGTYEQYF; DNA: TGTGCCAGTAGTATCATTACCACAGGAACCTACGAGCAGTACTTC
size: NA; D: NA; J: TRBJ2-6; V: TRBV5-1; CDR3: CASSPGHANSGANVLTF; DNA: TGCGCCAGCAGCCCGGGACACGCGAACTCTGGGGCCAACGTCCTGACTTTC
size: few; D: NA; J: TRBJ2-7; V: TRBV6-1; CDR3: CASSEGSNSYEQYF; DNA: TGTGCCAGCAGTGAAGGGAGCAACTCCTACGAGCAGTACTTC
size: few; D: TRBD2; J: TRBJ2-2; V: TRBV7-2; CDR3: CASSLVRRGGPGELFF; DNA: TGTGCCAGCAGCTTAGTTCGGCGGGGGGGACCCGGGGAGCTGTTTTTT
size: NA; D: TRBD1; J: TRBJ1-5; V: TRBV19; CDR3: CASSATTGTNQPQHF; DNA: TGTGCCAGTAGTGCCACGACAGGGACCAATCAGCCCCAGCATTTT
size: NA; D: TRBD1; J: TRBJ1-2; V: TRBV3-1/TRBV3-2; CDR3: CASRDTGDFGYTF; DNA: TGTGCCAGCAGAGACACAGGGGATTTTGGCTACACCTTC
size: NA; D: NA; J: TRBJ2-3; V: TRBV29-1; CDR3: CSVEGHLASTDTQYF; DNA: TGCAGCGTCGAAGGGCACCTAGCAAGCACAGATACGCAGTATTTT
size: NA; D: TRBD1; J: TRBJ2-7; V: TRBV6-5; CDR3: CASSTGEYEQYF; DNA: TGTGCCAGCAGTACAGGGGAGTACGAGCAGTACTTC
size: NA; D: TRBD1; J: TRBJ2-7; V: TRBV9; CDR3: CASSVTPSGTGEQYF; DNA: TGTGCCAGCAGCGTCACCCCGTCCGGGACAGGGGAGCAGTACTTC
size: NA; D: TRBD1; J: TRBJ1-2; V: TRBV7-9; CDR3: CASSSGQIYGYTF; DNA: TGTGCCAGCAGCTCGGGACAGATCTATGGCTACACCTTC
size: NA; D: TRBD1; J: TRBJ1-2; V: TRBV29-1; CDR3: CSVEDHRTGAGYTF; DNA: TGCAGCGTTGAAGATCACCGGACAGGGGCTGGCTACACCTTC
size: NA; D: TRBD2; J: TRBJ2-1; V: TRBV2; CDR3: CASDGGGINEQFF; DNA: TGTGCCAGCGACGGGGGGGGAATAAATGAGCAGTTCTTC
size: few; D: TRBD1; J: TRBJ2-7; V: TRBV18; CDR3: CASSPRSSTGGNEQYF; DNA: TGTGCCAGCTCACCACGATCTTCGACAGGGGGTAACGAGCAGTACTTC
size: NA; D: TRBD1; J: TRBJ1-2; V: TRBV10-3; CDR3: CAITQGVANYGYTF; DNA: TGTGCCATCACTCAGGGGGTAGCTAACTATGGCTACACCTTC
size: NA; D: TRBD2; J: TRBJ2-1; V: TRBV9; CDR3: CASSTRTSTYNEQFF; DNA: TGTGCCAGCAGCACCCGGACTAGCACCTACAATGAGCAGTTCTTC
size: NA; D: NA; J: TRBJ2-7; V: TRBV7-8; CDR3: CASSPGSSSTYEQYF; DNA: TGTGCCAGCAGCCCCGGGAGCTCAAGCACCTACGAGCAGTACTTC
size: NA; D: NA; J: TRBJ2-1; V: TRBV28; CDR3: CASSSGYLEQFF; DNA: TGTGCCAGCAGTTCGGGGTATTTAGAGCAGTTCTTC
size: NA; D: NA; J: TRBJ1-2; V: TRBV7-2; CDR3: CASSPHGGSSYGYTF; DNA: TGTGCCAGCAGCCCACACGGGGGGTCAAGCTATGGCTACACCTTC
size: NA; D: TRBD2; J: TRBJ2-1; V: TRBV7-2; CDR3: CASSQSILAASYNEQFF; DNA: TGTGCCAGCAGCCAATCAATACTAGCGGCCTCCTACAATGAGCAGTTCTTC
size: NA; D: TRBD1; J: TRBJ2-7; V: TRBV9; CDR3: CASSFSDRGPYEQYF; DNA: TGTGCCAGCAGCTTTTCGGACAGGGGGCCCTACGAGCAGTACTTC
size: few; D: NA; J: TRBJ1-1; V: TRBV7-9; CDR3: CASSPVQGRDTEAFF; DNA: TGTGCCAGCAGTCCCGTGCAGGGTAGGGACACTGAAGCTTTCTTT
size: NA; D: NA; J: TRBJ2-7; V: TRBV3-1/TRBV3-2; CDR3: CASSQVRSEQYF; DNA: TGTGCCAGCAGCCAAGTCCGGTCCGAGCAGTACTTC
size: NA; D: NA; J: TRBJ2-4; V: TRBV6-5; CDR3: CASSSLLAKNIQYF; DNA: TGTGCCAGCAGTTCATTACTAGCCAAAAACATTCAGTACTTC
size: NA; D: NA; J: TRBJ2-1; V: TRBV2; CDR3: CASSEGSSYNEQFF; DNA: TGTGCCAGCAGTGAAGGGAGCTCCTACAATGAGCAGTTCTTC
size: NA; D: NA; J: TRBJ1-2; V: TRBV19; CDR3: CASSNRDNLNYGYTF; DNA: TGTGCCAGTAGTAACCGGGACAACCTTAACTATGGCTACACCTTC
size: NA; D: TRBD2; J: TRBJ2-1; V: TRBV6-5; CDR3: CASTDSGGAYNEQFF; DNA: TGTGCCAGCACCGATAGCGGGGGGGCGTACAATGAGCAGTTCTTC
size: few; D: NA; J: TRBJ2-1; V: TRBV5-1; CDR3: CASSRDRNEQFF; DNA: TGCGCCAGCAGCCGAGACAGAAATGAGCAGTTCTTC
size: NA; D: NA; J: TRBJ1-4; V: TRBV5-5; CDR3: CASSLVARVGEKLFF; DNA: TGTGCCAGCAGCTTGGTCGCCAGGGTCGGTGAAAAACTGTTTTTT
size: NA; D: NA; J: TRBJ1-2; V: TRBV6-2/TRBV6-3; CDR3: CASSYSGPGGYTF; DNA: TGTGCCAGCAGTTACAGCGGGCCGGGAGGCTACACCTTC
size: NA; D: NA; J: TRBJ2-1; V: TRBV6-5; CDR3: CASTLRFGQFF; DNA: TGTGCCAGCACCCTACGGTTCGGGCAGTTCTTC
size: once; D: NA; J: TRBJ2-7; V: TRBV6-5; CDR3: CASSKQTYEQYF; DNA: TGTGCCAGCAGCAAACAGACCTACGAGCAGTACTTC
size: NA; D: NA; J: TRBJ2-3; V: TRBV12-3/TRBV12-4; CDR3: CASRPSGTDTQYF; DNA: TGTGCCAGCAGACCTAGCGGCACAGATACGCAGTATTTT
size: few; D: TRBD1; J: TRBJ2-1; V: TRBV5-1; CDR3: CASSSGQGENEQFF; DNA: TGCGCCAGCAGCTCAGGACAGGGTGAGAATGAGCAGTTCTTC
size: NA; D: NA; J: TRBJ1-2; V: TRBV29-1; CDR3: CSVVRGYGYTF; DNA: TGCAGCGTTGTAAGAGGGTATGGCTACACCTTC
size: NA; D: TRBD2; J: TRBJ2-1; V: TRBV18; CDR3: CASSPPSGGVNNEQFF; DNA: TGTGCCAGCTCACCCCCTAGCGGGGGGGTTAACAATGAGCAGTTCTTC
size: NA; D: TRBD2; J: TRBJ2-7; V: TRBV18; CDR3: CASSPPSLAVYEQYF; DNA: TGTGCCAGCTCACCACCCTCTCTAGCGGTCTACGAGCAGTACTTC